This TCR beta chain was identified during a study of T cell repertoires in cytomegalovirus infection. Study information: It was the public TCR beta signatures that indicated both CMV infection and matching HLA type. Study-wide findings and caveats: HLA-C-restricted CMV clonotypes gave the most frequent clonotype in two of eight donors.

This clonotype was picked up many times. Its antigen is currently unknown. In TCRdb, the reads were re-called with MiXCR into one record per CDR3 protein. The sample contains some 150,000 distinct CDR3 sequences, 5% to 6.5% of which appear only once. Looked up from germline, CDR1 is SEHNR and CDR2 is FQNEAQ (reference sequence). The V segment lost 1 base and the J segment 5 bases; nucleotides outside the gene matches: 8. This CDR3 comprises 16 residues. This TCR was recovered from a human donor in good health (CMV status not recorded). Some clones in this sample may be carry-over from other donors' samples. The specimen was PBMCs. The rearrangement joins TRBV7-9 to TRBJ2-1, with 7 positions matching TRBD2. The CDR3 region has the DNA TGTGCCAGCAGCTTAGGTGGCGGGGGTACCCACAATGAGCAGTTCTTC. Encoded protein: CASSLGGGGTHNEQFF.